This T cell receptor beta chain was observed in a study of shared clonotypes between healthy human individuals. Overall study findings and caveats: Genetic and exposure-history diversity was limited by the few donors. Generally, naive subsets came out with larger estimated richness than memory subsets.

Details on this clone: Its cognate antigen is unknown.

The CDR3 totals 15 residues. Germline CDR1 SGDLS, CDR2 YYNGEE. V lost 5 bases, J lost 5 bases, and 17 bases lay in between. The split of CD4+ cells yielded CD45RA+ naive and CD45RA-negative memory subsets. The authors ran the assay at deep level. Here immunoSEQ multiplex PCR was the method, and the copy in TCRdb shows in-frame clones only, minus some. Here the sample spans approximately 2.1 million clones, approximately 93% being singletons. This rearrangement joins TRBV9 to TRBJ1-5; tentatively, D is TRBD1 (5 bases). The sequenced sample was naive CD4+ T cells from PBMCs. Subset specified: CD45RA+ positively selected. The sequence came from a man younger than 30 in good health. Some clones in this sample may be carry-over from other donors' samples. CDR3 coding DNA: TGTGCCAGCAGTCCGGATCCCTCGGGGGATCAGCCCCAGCATTTT. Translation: CASSPDPSGDQPQHF.